This entry concerns a single T cell receptor (beta chain). Per the study methods: Estimation of nucleated cell counts relied on the amplification of reference gene primers. Only in-frame clones appear in the TCRdb table, and some are missing; sequencing was by immunoSEQ multiplex PCR. That table supplies the V and J calls and clone size; D and trimming were determined from the DNA. The sample includes 120,000 to 150,000 clones, more than 70% seen only once; the top ten take about 8%. The data derive from a study of blood T cell repertoires in COVID-19. Looking at the study overall: From T cells, B-cell-depleted T cells, or PBMCs came the material, which was cDNA or gDNA.

V was trimmed by 4 bases and J by 5 bases, leaving 13 bases between them. Germline CDR1 reads WNHNN; CDR2 reads SYGVQD (reference sequence). The CDR3 spans 14 residues. The rearrangement links TRBV10-1 to TRBJ2-3, with D perhaps matching TRBD2 (6 bases). The sequence was collected from a woman in her sixties or seventies with acute or convalescent COVID-19. The specimen was peripheral blood. This chain's CDR3 is CASSGGKGGDTQYF. The CDR3 nucleotides are TGCGCCAGCAGTGGGGGAAAGGGAGGAGATACGCAGTATTTT.